Listed below are T cell receptor beta chains from one sample, sequenced in a study of Ad26.COV2.S vaccination and SARS-CoV-2 variants. This table comes from immunoSEQ multiplex PCR, and its TCRdb copy is limited to in-frame clones, with some not included. The table lists 350,000 to 450,000 clones, about 88% of them singletons, with around 3% in the top ten. The sample was peripheral blood, taken in a trial of Ad26.COV2.S vaccine versus placebo. These receptors came from a person between 18 and 65 years old who received the Ad26.COV2.S COVID-19 vaccine or a placebo. Both conserved end residues are part of each CDR3. Not all rows give a size; the values are once, few, many and, for expanded clones, a class.

clone_size j_call v_call cdr3_aa
. TRBJ2-2 TRBV6-6 CASIDRVHTGELFF
. TRBJ2-5 TRBV5-6 CASSQPSLGLAQETQYF
once TRBJ2-1 TRBV27 CASKQAGASYNEQFF
. TRBJ2-5 TRBV5-1 CASSLGQNQETQYF
. TRBJ2-1 TRBV29-1 CSVGLRLADYNEQFF
. TRBJ1-2 TRBV19 CASSIRQGADRGGYTF
. TRBJ2-3 TRBV12-3/TRBV12-4 CATGGSPDTQYF
once TRBJ1-5 TRBV2 CASRGQLLQPQHF
. TRBJ2-5 TRBV5-1 CASSSGTGGKETQYF
. TRBJ1-2 TRBV28 CASRDASGYTF
once TRBJ2-5 TRBV28 CASSSSRETQYF
. TRBJ2-7 TRBV5-1 CASSLGSGTPYEQYF
. TRBJ2-2 TRBV7-2 CASSVTGHTGELFF
. TRBJ2-3 TRBV5-6 CASSSGLRGDTDTQYF
. TRBJ2-5 TRBV30 CAWSVRTSGNKAKETQYF
. TRBJ2-7 TRBV27 CASSPWQGASYEQYF
. TRBJ2-2 TRBV5-6 CASSAGQGTGELFF
. TRBJ2-7 TRBV2 CASSEGLAGNYEQYF
. TRBJ2-1 TRBV20-1 CSASSGTNSYNEQFF
. TRBJ2-7 TRBV6-2/TRBV6-3 CASSQRILAGGDEQYF
. TRBJ2-5 TRBV5-1 CASSLFGEETQYF